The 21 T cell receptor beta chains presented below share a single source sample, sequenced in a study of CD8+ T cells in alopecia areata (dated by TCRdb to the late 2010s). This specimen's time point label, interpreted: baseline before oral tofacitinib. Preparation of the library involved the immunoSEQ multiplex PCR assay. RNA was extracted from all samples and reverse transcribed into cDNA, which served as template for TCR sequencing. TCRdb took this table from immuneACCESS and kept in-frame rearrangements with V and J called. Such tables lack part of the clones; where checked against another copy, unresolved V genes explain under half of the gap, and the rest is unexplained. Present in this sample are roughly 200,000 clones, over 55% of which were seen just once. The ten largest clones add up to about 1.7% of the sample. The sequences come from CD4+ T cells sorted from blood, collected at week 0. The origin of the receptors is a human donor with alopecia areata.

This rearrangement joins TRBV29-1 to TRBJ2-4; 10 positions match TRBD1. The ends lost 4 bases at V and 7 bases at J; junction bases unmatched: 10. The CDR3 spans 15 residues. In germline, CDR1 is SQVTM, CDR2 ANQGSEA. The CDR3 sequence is CSVGPSGTGENIQYF. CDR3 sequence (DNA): TGCAGCGTTGGCCCCTCCGGGACAGGGGAGAACATTCAGTACTTC.

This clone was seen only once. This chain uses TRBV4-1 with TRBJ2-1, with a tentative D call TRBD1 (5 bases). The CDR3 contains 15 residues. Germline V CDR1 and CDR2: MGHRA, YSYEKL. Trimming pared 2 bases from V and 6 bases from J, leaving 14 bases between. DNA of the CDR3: TGCGCCAGCAGCCAACAAGGGGCCGGCTCCAATGAGCAGTTCTTC. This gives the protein CASSQQGAGSNEQFF.

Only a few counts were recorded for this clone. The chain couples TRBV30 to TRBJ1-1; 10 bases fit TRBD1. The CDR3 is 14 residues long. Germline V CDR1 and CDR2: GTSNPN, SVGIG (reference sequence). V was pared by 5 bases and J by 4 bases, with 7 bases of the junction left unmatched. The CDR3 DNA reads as TGTGCCTGGCGGGACAGGGGTTTTAGCACTGAAGCTTTCTTT. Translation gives CAWRDRGFSTEAFF.

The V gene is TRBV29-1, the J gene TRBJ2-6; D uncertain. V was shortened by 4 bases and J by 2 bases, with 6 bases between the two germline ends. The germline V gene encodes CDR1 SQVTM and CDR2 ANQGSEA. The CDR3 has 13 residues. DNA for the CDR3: TGCAGCGTTGCACCCACTGGGGCCAACGTCCTGACTTTC. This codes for CSVAPTGANVLTF.

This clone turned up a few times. In DNA form, the CDR3 reads TGTGCCACCAGCAGATCTCCTGATTTTTTGCCGTTCTTC. Translating gives CATSRSPDFLPFF. The V call is TRBV15, the J call TRBJ2-1; D gene uncertain. Germline lookup yields CDR1 LNHNV and CDR2 YYDKDF (reference sequence). The CDR3 sequence is 13 residues long. V was shortened by 2 bases and J by 15 bases, with 17 bases between the two germline ends.

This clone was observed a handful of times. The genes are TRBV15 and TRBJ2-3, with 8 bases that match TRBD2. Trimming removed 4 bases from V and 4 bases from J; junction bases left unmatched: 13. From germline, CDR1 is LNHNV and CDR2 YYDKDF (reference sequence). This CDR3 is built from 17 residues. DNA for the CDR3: TGTGCCACCAGCACCTTGCCGGGGGGGCGCAGCGCAGATACGCAGTATTTT. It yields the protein CATSTLPGGRSADTQYF.

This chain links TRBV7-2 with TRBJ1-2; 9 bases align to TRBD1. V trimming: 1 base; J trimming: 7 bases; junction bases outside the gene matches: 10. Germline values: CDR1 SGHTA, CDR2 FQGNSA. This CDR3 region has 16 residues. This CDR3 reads CASSLGGTGQAFGYTF. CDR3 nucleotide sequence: TGTGCCAGCAGCTTAGGAGGGACAGGGCAGGCGTTTGGCTACACCTTC.

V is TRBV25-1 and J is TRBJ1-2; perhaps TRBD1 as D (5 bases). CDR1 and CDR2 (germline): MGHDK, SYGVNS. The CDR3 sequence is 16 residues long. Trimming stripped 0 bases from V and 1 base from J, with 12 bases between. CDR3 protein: CASSEYNPRVNYGYTF. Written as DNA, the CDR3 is TGTGCCAGCAGTGAATACAATCCCAGGGTTAACTATGGCTACACCTTC.

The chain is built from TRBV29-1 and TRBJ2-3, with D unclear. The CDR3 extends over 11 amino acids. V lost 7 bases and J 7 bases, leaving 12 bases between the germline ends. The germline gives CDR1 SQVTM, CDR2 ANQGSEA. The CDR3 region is CSAGLQNTQYF. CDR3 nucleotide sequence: TGCAGCGCCGGCTTACAAAATACGCAGTATTTT.

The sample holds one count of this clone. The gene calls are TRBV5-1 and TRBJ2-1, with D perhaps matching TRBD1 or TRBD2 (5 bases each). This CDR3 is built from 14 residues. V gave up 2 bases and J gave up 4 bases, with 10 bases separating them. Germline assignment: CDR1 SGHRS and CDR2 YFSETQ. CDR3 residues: CASSFEGTYNEQFF. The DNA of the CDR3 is TGCGCCAGCAGCTTCGAAGGGACGTACAATGAGCAGTTCTTC.

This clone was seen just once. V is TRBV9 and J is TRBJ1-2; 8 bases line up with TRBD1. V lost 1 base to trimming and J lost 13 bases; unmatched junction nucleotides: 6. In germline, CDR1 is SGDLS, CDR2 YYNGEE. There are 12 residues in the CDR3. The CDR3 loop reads CASSVQDRVPTF. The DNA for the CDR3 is TGTGCCAGCAGCGTACAGGACAGGGTTCCCACCTTC.

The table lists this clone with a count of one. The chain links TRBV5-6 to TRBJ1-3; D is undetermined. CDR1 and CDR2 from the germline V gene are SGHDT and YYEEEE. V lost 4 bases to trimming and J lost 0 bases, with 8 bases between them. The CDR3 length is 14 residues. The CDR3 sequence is CASSKGASGNTIYF. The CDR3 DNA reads TGTGCCAGCAGCAAAGGAGCCTCTGGAAACACCATATATTTT.

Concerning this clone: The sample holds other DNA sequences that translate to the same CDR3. The CDR3 DNA follows: TGCAGTGCTACCGGGGGCACTGAAGCTTTCTTT. It translates to CSATGGTEAFF. The chain couples TRBV20-1 to TRBJ1-1; perhaps TRBD1 as D (5 bases). CDR1 and CDR2 from the germline V gene are DFQATT and SNEGSKA (reference sequence). The ends were cut back, 4 bases at V and 4 bases at J, with 7 bases in the middle. The CDR3 totals 11 residues.

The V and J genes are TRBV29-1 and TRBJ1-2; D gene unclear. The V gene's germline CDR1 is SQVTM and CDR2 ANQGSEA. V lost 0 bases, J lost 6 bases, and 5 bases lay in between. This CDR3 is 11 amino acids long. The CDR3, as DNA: TGCAGCGTTGAAGATTTTGATGGCTACACCTTC. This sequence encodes CSVEDFDGYTF.

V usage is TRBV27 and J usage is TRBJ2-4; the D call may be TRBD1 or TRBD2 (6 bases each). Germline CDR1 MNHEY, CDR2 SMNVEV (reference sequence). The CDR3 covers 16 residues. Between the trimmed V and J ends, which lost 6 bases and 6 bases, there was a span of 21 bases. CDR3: CASRRGAGVIGNIQYF. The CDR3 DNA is TGTGCCAGCAGGAGGGGGGCAGGGGTTATAGGAAACATTCAGTACTTC.

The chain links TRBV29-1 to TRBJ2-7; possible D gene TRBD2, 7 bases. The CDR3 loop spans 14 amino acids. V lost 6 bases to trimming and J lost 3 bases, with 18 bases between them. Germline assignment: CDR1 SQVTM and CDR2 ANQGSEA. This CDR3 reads CSVQRDTPSYEQYF. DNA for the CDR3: TGCAGCGTACAGCGGGACACCCCAAGCTACGAGCAGTACTTC.

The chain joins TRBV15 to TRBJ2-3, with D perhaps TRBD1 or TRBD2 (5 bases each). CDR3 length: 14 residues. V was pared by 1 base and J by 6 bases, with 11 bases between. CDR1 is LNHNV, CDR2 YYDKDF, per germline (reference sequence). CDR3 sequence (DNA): TGTGCCACCAGCAGAGGAGGGGCAGACGATACGCAGTATTTT. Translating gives CATSRGGADDTQYF.

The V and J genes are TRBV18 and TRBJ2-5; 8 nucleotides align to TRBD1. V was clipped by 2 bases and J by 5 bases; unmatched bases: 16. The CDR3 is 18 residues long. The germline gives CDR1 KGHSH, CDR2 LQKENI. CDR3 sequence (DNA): TGTGCCAGCTCACCAGTACTAATTTCGGACAGGGATAGGGAGACCCAGTACTTC. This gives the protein CASSPVLISDRDRETQYF.

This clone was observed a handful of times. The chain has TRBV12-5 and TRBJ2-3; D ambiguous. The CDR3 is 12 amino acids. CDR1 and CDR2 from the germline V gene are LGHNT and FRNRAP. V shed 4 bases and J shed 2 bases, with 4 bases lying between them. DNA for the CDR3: TGTGCTAGTGGTTCATCCACAGATACGCAGTATTTT. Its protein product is CASGSSTDTQYF.

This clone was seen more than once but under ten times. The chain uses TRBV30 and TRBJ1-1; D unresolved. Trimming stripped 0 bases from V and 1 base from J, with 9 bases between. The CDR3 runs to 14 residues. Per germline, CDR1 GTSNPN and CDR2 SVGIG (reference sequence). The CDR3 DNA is TGTGCCTGGAGTGTAAAGAGTCAGAACACTGAAGCTTTCTTT. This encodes CAWSVKSQNTEAFF.

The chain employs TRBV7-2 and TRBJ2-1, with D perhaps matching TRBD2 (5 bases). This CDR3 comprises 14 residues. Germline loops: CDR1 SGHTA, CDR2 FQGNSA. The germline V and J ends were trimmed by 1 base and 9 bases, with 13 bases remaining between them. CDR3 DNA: TGTGCCAGCAGCTTAGGTAGGGAGAATCGTGAGCAGTTCTTC. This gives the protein CASSLGRENREQFF.